This T cell receptor beta chain was recorded in a study of T cell changes during pregnancy in multiple sclerosis. Some clones are missing from TCRdb's copy, which holds only in-frame ones; the method was immunoSEQ multiplex PCR. This table has 20,000 to 25,000 clones, 75% to 90% appearing once. This clone was detected only a few times. The CDR3 extends over 14 amino acids. CDR1 SGHAT and CDR2 FQDESV come from the germline V gene (reference sequence). Trimming removed 4 bases at V and 5 bases at J, with 15 bases between. The source is a female donor in good health, enrolled as a control in a pregnancy study. This sample comprised CD4+ T cells from peripheral blood mononuclear cells, obtained in the first trimester of pregnancy. The chain joins TRBV11-1 to TRBJ2-7, with D possibly being TRBD1 (5 bases). Here the CDR3 reads CASSSWGEDHEQYF. The CDR3 DNA reads TGTGCCAGCAGCTCGTGGGGCGAAGACCACGAGCAGTACTTC.